The clone carrying this T cell receptor beta chain was seen ten or more times. Antigen: not known. This record belongs to a study of T cells in Graves' hyperthyroidism and ophthalmopathy. The study's findings and limits: Ophthalmopathy could be told apart from stable hyperthyroidism with a 13 V-J model. Prediction of ophthalmopathy progression came a median roughly 6.6 months pre-onset. Clonotypes that were expanded in thyroid above 0.001 mostly appeared in blood too.

Researchers took RNA transcripts and amplified the TCR beta CDR3 regions from them. When the TCR CDR3 underwent first-round RT-PCR, the HTBI primer set was used. From the multiplex PCR reads, TCRdb called clonotypes with MiXCR, one entry per CDR3 protein. The sample holds about 300,000 distinct CDR3 sequences; roughly 19% are singletons and the top ten take less than 40%. With duration under 3 months, ophthalmopathy was active: Clinical Activity Score at least 3, NOSPECS at least 4. Input material: blood. The source is a man aged 45-65 years with Graves' ophthalmopathy.

CDR3 sequence reads: CASMGRASYEQYF. Written as DNA, the CDR3 is TGTGCCAGCATGGGGAGAGCCTCCTACGAGCAGTACTTC. The chain is built from TRBV6-1 and TRBJ2-7; tentatively, D is TRBD2 (5 bases). The germline V gene has CDR1 MNHNS and CDR2 SASEGT. Trimming removed 7 bases from V and 0 bases from J, with 10 bases in between. The CDR3 covers 13 residues.